These 24 T cell receptor beta chains came from one sample sequenced in a study of cytomegalovirus exposure and HLA in healthy donors. The PCR made use of 60 Vbeta and 13 Jbeta primers. TCRdb keeps only in-frame clones here, not all; method: immunoSEQ multiplex PCR. The profile covers 150,000 to 200,000 clones, with 84% appearing a single time and about 0.25% taken by the ten largest. Sequenced: PBMCs. Receptors originate from a boy younger than 18 in good health and CMV-seronegative.

This clone was picked up one time. CDR3 loop: CASSVRGQGGEQYF. The CDR3, as DNA: TGTGCCAGCAGTGTAAGGGGACAGGGAGGCGAGCAGTACTTC. This chain links TRBV2 with TRBJ2-7; TRBD1 agrees at 9 bases. With 4 bases clipped from V and 6 bases from J, the junction kept 7 bases outside the gene matches. Germline CDR1 reads SNHLY; CDR2 reads FYNNEI. The CDR3 consists of 14 residues.

The CDR3 loop is CASSLKRGPFYNEQFF. In DNA, the CDR3 is TGTGCCAGCAGCTTAAAGCGGGGGCCATTCTACAATGAGCAGTTCTTC. The chain links TRBV7-9 to TRBJ2-1; 8 nucleotides line up with TRBD2. In germline, CDR1 is SEHNR, CDR2 FQNEAQ (reference sequence). The J segment lost 3 bases and the V segment lost 2 bases, leaving 6 bases of the junction unmatched. There are 16 residues in the CDR3.

This rearrangement joins TRBV28 to TRBJ2-1, with TRBD2 identical over 10 bases. The CDR3 covers 16 residues. V shed 6 bases and J 8 bases; nucleotides not matched to a gene: 13. Looked up from germline, CDR1 is MDHEN and CDR2 is SYDVKM. The CDR3 DNA is TGTGCCAGCAGCGAACTAGCGGGATCGAATAGGGATGAGCAGTTCTTC. Its translation: CASSELAGSNRDEQFF.

J is TRBJ1-4 and V is TRBV20-1; TRBD1 might be the D (6 bases). The CDR3 is made up of 11 amino acids. Germline loops: CDR1 DFQATT, CDR2 SNEGSKA (reference sequence). The germline V and J ends were trimmed by 6 bases and 8 bases, with 10 bases remaining between them. CDR3 in DNA: TGCAGTGCCCCTGGGGGCGAAAAACTGTTTTTT. Amino acids: CSAPGGEKLFF.

With respect to this clone: The germline gene is not matched at one end of the junction; a read error may be the cause. The chain couples TRBV19 to TRBJ2-1, with 7 bases matching TRBD2. CDR1 is LNHDA, CDR2 SQIVND, per germline (reference sequence). The CDR3 has 15 residues. CDR3 nucleotide sequence: TGTGCCAGTAGGACCCCCGGGCGGGGGTACAGTGAGCAGTTCTTC. It translates to CASRTPGRGYSEQFF. The complete variable domain, with remaining parts taken from reference TRBV19 and TRBJ2-1, reads DGGITQSPKYLFRKEGQNVTLSCEQNLNHDAMYWYRQDPGQGLRLIYYSQIVNDFQKGDIAEGYSVSREKKESFPLTVTSAQKNPTAFYLCASRTPGRGYSEQFFGPGTRLTVL.

The chain links TRBV11-2 to TRBJ2-7; 7 bases are a match to TRBD1. The ends lost 1 base at V and 5 bases at J; junction bases unmatched: 8. This CDR3 is 15 amino acids long. Germline lookup yields CDR1 SGHAT and CDR2 FQNNGV. The CDR3 sequence is CASSLGGPGGNEQYF. The CDR3 region has the DNA TGTGCCAGCAGCTTAGGCGGGCCAGGGGGTAACGAGCAGTACTTC.

This chain joins TRBV2 and TRBJ1-2, with D unclear. Trimming took off 6 bases at V and 7 bases at J, with 6 bases between the two ends. Germline V CDR1 and CDR2: SNHLY, FYNNEI. CDR3 size: 10 residues. CDR3 sequence (DNA): TGTGCCAGCAGGGGCCGTGGCTACACCTTC. It encodes CASRGRGYTF.

V gene TRBV19 combines with J gene TRBJ2-7, with D possibly being TRBD1 (6 bases). The CDR3 loop spans 15 amino acids. The germline V and J ends were trimmed by 5 bases and 6 bases, with 20 bases remaining between them. Germline V gene data show CDR1 as LNHDA and CDR2 as SQIVND (reference sequence). CDR3: CASSGGPRATAEQYF. For the CDR3, the DNA is TGTGCCAGTAGTGGGGGCCCCAGAGCGACGGCCGAGCAGTACTTC. Looking up the rest from reference TRBV19 and TRBJ2-7 gives the full variable domain: DGGITQSPKYLFRKEGQNVTLSCEQNLNHDAMYWYRQDPGQGLRLIYYSQIVNDFQKGDIAEGYSVSREKKESFPLTVTSAQKNPTAFYLCASSGGPRATAEQYFGPGTRLTVT.

The chain links TRBV7-9 to TRBJ1-1; tentative D call: TRBD1 (5 bases). V was shortened by 7 bases and J by 5 bases, with 17 bases between the two germline ends. Germline V gives CDR1 SEHNR, CDR2 FQNEAQ (reference sequence). This CDR3 spans 14 amino acids. CDR3 DNA sequence: TGTGCCAGCACCAAGGATGGGGGGGGGACTGAAGCTTTCTTT. This codes for CASTKDGGGTEAFF.

This chain links TRBV5-1 with TRBJ2-1; a weak D match, TRBD2 (6 bases). V lost 0 bases, J lost 6 bases, and 13 bases lay in between. The CDR3 contains 15 residues. Germline-derived CDR1 and CDR2 are SGHRS and YFSETQ. CDR3 coding DNA: TGCGCCAGCAGCTTGGCCCAAGCGGGCTTCAATGAGCAGTTCTTC. This translates into CASSLAQAGFNEQFF.

The rearrangement links TRBV28 to TRBJ2-1, with 9 bases aligning to TRBD2. V was pared by 2 bases and J by 10 bases, with 6 bases of the junction left unmatched. Germline CDR1 and CDR2: MDHEN and SYDVKM. The CDR3 runs to 14 residues. DNA of the CDR3: TGTGCCAGCAGTTTACTAGCGGGGTCGAGAGAGCAGTTCTTC. Residues: CASSLLAGSREQFF.

The chain links TRBV21-1 to TRBJ1-1. TRBV21-1 is listed as a pseudogene. CDR3 size: 19 residues. This CDR3 reads CASSPKPTGTNFRDTEAFF. In DNA, the CDR3 is TGTGCCAGCAGCCCAAAACCTACCGGGACTAATTTCAGGGACACTGAAGCTTTCTTT.

This rearrangement joins TRBV15 to TRBJ1-2; D is ambiguous. This CDR3 has 14 amino acids. CDR1 is LNHNV, CDR2 YYDKDF, per germline (reference sequence). Trimming stripped 0 bases from V and 5 bases from J, with 10 bases between. The CDR3 spells CATSRDVQLYGYTF. CDR3 nucleotides: TGTGCCACCAGCAGAGATGTACAGTTGTATGGCTACACCTTC.

This clone has just a few counts. The chain couples TRBV29-1 to TRBJ2-7, with D tentatively TRBD2 (6 bases). V lost 6 bases and J 6 bases, leaving 12 bases between the germline ends. The germline gives CDR1 SQVTM, CDR2 ANQGSEA. The CDR3 is made up of 11 amino acids. The CDR3 reads CSVLLAGEQYF. DNA for the CDR3: TGCAGCGTCTTACTAGCTGGCGAGCAGTACTTC.

This clone was observed a handful of times. This chain joins TRBV6-1 and TRBJ1-1; D unclear. CDR3 size: 13 residues. Germline CDR1 is MNHNS and CDR2 is SASEGT. The V and J ends lost 6 bases and 0 bases respectively, with 8 bases between them. CDR3 amino acids: CASRFRMNTEAFF. The DNA for the CDR3 is TGTGCCAGCAGGTTCAGGATGAACACTGAAGCTTTCTTT.

This chain uses TRBV6-5 with TRBJ1-2, with TRBD1 as a possible D gene (6 bases). The CDR3 is made up of 16 amino acids. Germline CDR1 reads MNHEY; CDR2 reads SVGAGI. The V end lost 2 bases, the J end lost 0 bases, and 13 bases lay between the germline ends. CDR3 coding DNA: TGTGCCAGCAGTTACGGGAGGGACATATCTAACTATGGCTACACCTTC. This sequence encodes CASSYGRDISNYGYTF.

This chain connects TRBV5-4 to TRBJ2-3; 9 nucleotides line up with TRBD2. The germline CDR1 and CDR2 sequences are SGHNT and YYREEE (reference sequence). V lost 0 bases and J lost 2; bases outside the gene matches: 4. The CDR3 totals 16 residues. The CDR3 region has the DNA TGTGCCAGCAGCTTGGTAGCGGGGGCCCTCACAGATACGCAGTATTTT. Its translation: CASSLVAGALTDTQYF.

This chain connects TRBV12-5 to TRBJ2-2; 10 bases map to TRBD2. The J segment lost 4 bases and the V segment lost 7 bases, leaving 24 bases of the junction unmatched. There are 21 residues in the CDR3. CDR1 LGHNT and CDR2 FRNRAP come from the germline V gene. The chain's CDR3 is CASDETSSLAGVFMGTGELFF. CDR3 sequence (DNA): TGTGCTAGTGACGAAACCTCCTCCCTAGCGGGAGTTTTTATGGGCACCGGGGAGCTGTTTTTT. The whole variable domain, remainder taken from reference TRBV12-5 and TRBJ2-2, is DARVTQTPRHKVTEMGQEVTMRCQPILGHNTVFWYRQTMMQGLELLAYFRNRAPLDDSGMPKDRFSAEMPDATLATLKIQPSEPRDSAVYFCASDETSSLAGVFMGTGELFFGEGSRLTVL.

The chain carries TRBV29-1 and TRBJ2-7; TRBD2 aligns across 9 bases. Germline V gene sequence: CDR1 SQVTM, CDR2 ANQGSEA. This CDR3 comprises 13 residues. The CDR3 loop is CRSRSGSNDEQYF. CDR3 DNA: TGCAGATCCCGTAGCGGGAGTAACGACGAGCAGTACTTC.

The V call is TRBV7-9, the J call TRBJ1-4; TRBD1 agrees at 8 bases. This CDR3 contains 15 residues. The trim removed 3 bases at V and 8 bases at J, leaving 8 bases unmatched. Germline CDR1 and CDR2: SEHNR and FQNEAQ (reference sequence). CDR3 protein: CASSLDRERGEKLFF. CDR3 sequence (DNA): TGTGCCAGCAGCTTGGACAGGGAACGGGGGGAAAAACTGTTTTTT.

The V and J genes are TRBV7-9 and TRBJ2-3; 8 bases fit TRBD2. Per germline, CDR1 SEHNR and CDR2 FQNEAQ (reference sequence). V shed 5 bases, J shed 3 bases, and the junction held 10 bases outside the gene matches. The CDR3 runs to 16 residues. This CDR3 reads CASSPKREMNTDTQYF. The CDR3 bases are TGTGCCAGCAGCCCCAAGCGGGAGATGAATACAGATACGCAGTATTTT.

The V gene is TRBV6-1, the J gene TRBJ2-1, with TRBD2 identical over 14 bases. With 4 bases clipped from V and 6 bases from J, the junction kept 11 bases outside the gene matches. The CDR3 spans 18 residues. Germline V CDR1 and CDR2: MNHNS, SASEGT. This CDR3 reads CASSAPSGLAGAGNEQFF. Here the CDR3 DNA reads TGTGCCAGCAGTGCCCCCTCGGGACTAGCGGGGGCAGGCAATGAGCAGTTCTTC.

J is TRBJ2-7 and V is TRBV12-5; TRBD2 might be the D (7 bases). V lost 4 bases and J 5 bases, leaving 15 bases between the germline ends. Germline V gene data show CDR1 as LGHNT and CDR2 as FRNRAP. The CDR3 covers 14 residues. In nucleotides, the CDR3 is TGTGCTAGTGGTTGGAGGGGGGGCACAGACGAGCAGTACTTC. Protein sequence: CASGWRGGTDEQYF.

The chain uses TRBV30 and TRBJ2-5; weak D call: TRBD2 (5 bases). The CDR3 runs to 16 residues. Per germline, CDR1 GTSNPN and CDR2 SVGIG (reference sequence). V lost 0 bases and J lost 9, with 23 bases in between. CDR3 DNA sequence: TGTGCCTGGAGTGTTTTGGGCCTAGCTGGCACCGGGGCCCAGTACTTC. It yields the protein CAWSVLGLAGTGAQYF.